This entry describes one TCR beta chain. This CDR3 has 16 residues. CDR1 is SEHNR, CDR2 FQNEAQ, per germline (reference sequence). V gave up 5 bases and J gave up 4 bases; unmatched junction bases: 7. This sample stems from a study of beta chain features in type 1 diabetes. Of the isolated RNA, all was reverse transcribed, and so the sequenced material was expressed TCRB transcripts. The average output of naive, central memory and regulatory T cell samples was about 3.57 million reads. Clones were sequenced by immunoSEQ multiplex PCR, and TCRdb holds only the in-frame ones, with some missing. The sample yields about 620,000 clones, roughly a sixth seen once.

The V call is TRBV7-9, the J call TRBJ2-1, with 11 bases aligning to TRBD1. The sample consisted of naive CD4+ T cells from blood. This receptor was identified in a man between 18 and 29 years old in good health. CDR3 nucleotides: TGTGCCAGCAGCGCCGGGGGACAGGGGGAGTACAATGAGCAGTTCTTC. Protein: CASSAGGQGEYNEQFF.